The clone carrying this TCR beta chain was recorded once. This entry belongs to a study of blood T cell repertoires in COVID-19. With 3 bases removed from V and 3 bases from J, the gap between germline ends came to 18 bases. The CDR3 is made up of 16 amino acids. Germline V gives CDR1 DFQATT, CDR2 SNEGSKA (reference sequence). Some clones are missing from TCRdb's copy, which holds only in-frame ones; the method was immunoSEQ multiplex PCR. Found here are approximately 150,000 clones, approximately 79% of them singletons; the top ten hold roughly 8.6%. Sequencing was performed on peripheral blood. This chain links TRBV20-1 with TRBJ1-5; the D gene is possibly TRBD1 (5 bases). This receptor was taken from a man aged 50 to 59 with active or convalescent COVID-19. Written as DNA, the CDR3 is TGCAGTGCTAGTTTCGACTCGGACATATACAATCAGCCCCAGCATTTT. This gives the protein CSASFDSDIYNQPQHF.